These 27 T cell receptor beta chains were sequenced from one sample in a study of blood T cell repertoires in COVID-19. Sequenced by immunoSEQ multiplex PCR; TCRdb stores in-frame clones only, minus some. The sample carries roughly 150,000 clones, around 80% recorded once. Source material: peripheral blood. The receptors were gathered from a woman in her sixties or seventies who had recovered from COVID-19.

The CDR3 nucleotides read TGTGCCTGGAGCGAACCCACAGGGGGAGGTCAGCCCCAGCATTTT. This codes for CAWSEPTGGGQPQHF. The V and J genes are TRBV30 and TRBJ1-5, with TRBD1 matching over 8 bases. The CDR3 length is 15 residues. Germline V gives CDR1 GTSNPN, CDR2 SVGIG (reference sequence). The J segment lost 6 bases and the V segment lost 3 bases, leaving 10 bases of the junction unmatched.

In this sample, this clone turned up a few times. The genes are TRBV18 and TRBJ2-7; a possible D gene is TRBD2 (5 bases). The V end lost 5 bases, the J end lost 5 bases, and 19 bases lay between the germline ends. This CDR3 spans 15 amino acids. The germline V gene has CDR1 KGHSH and CDR2 LQKENI. The CDR3, as DNA: TGTGCCAGCTCAAACGCGGGCGGTATTTTCAACGAGCAGTACTTC. This encodes CASSNAGGIFNEQYF.

CDR3 bases: TGTGCCATCAGAGGCGCGGCCCGGGGGGAGCAGTACTTC. Amino acid sequence: CAIRGAARGEQYF. This chain uses TRBV10-3 with TRBJ2-7; TRBD2 might be the D (6 bases). Trimming pared 6 bases from V and 7 bases from J, leaving 16 bases between. The germline gives CDR1 ENHRY, CDR2 SYGVKD. The CDR3 is made up of 13 amino acids.

The V and J genes are TRBV19 and TRBJ1-2; 9 bases line up with TRBD1. The CDR3 is 15 amino acids. Germline values: CDR1 LNHDA, CDR2 SQIVND (reference sequence). The trim removed 4 bases at V and 3 bases at J, leaving 6 bases unmatched. The CDR3 region has the DNA TGTGCCAGTAGTAACAGGGGGCGCGGGGACTATGGCTACACCTTC. Translating gives CASSNRGRGDYGYTF.

The V gene is TRBV5-1, the J gene TRBJ2-3, with a weak D call TRBD1 (7 bases). The V gene's germline CDR1 is SGHRS and CDR2 YFSETQ. Between the trimmed V and J ends, which lost 4 bases and 0 bases, there was a span of 12 bases. This CDR3 is 15 amino acids long. CDR3 loop: CASSPGGPSTDTQYF. In nucleotides, the CDR3 is TGCGCCAGCAGCCCAGGGGGGCCTAGCACAGATACGCAGTATTTT.

The V and J genes are TRBV14 and TRBJ1-4; 7 bases agree with TRBD1. CDR1 and CDR2 from the germline V gene are SGHDN and FVKESK. The CDR3 is 13 residues long. Losses at the gene ends were 3 bases for V and 7 bases for J; bases not matched to a gene: 2. The CDR3 DNA is TGTGCCAGCAGCCAGCAGGGGGGTGAAAAACTGTTTTTT. As protein: CASSQQGGEKLFF. Drawing the rest from reference TRBV14 and TRBJ1-4, the complete variable domain is EAGVTQFPSHSVIEKGQTVTLRCDPISGHDNLYWYRRVMGKEIKFLLHFVKESKQDESGMPNNRFLAERTGGTYSTLKVQPAELEDSGVYFCASSQQGGEKLFFGSGTQLSVL.

This clone has a count of ten or more. The chain combines TRBV7-9 with TRBJ2-1; maybe TRBD2 (6 bases). The germline gives CDR1 SEHNR, CDR2 FQNEAQ (reference sequence). The CDR3 runs to 13 residues. V lost 4 bases and J 6 bases, leaving 10 bases between the germline ends. The DNA for the CDR3 is TGTGCCAGCAGCTCCAACGGGGGCAATGAGCAGTTCTTC. Encoded protein: CASSSNGGNEQFF.

The rearrangement joins TRBV28 to TRBJ2-5; 7 bases line up with TRBD2. V lost 7 bases and J lost 5; bases outside the gene matches: 13. The CDR3 covers 15 residues. CDR1 is MDHEN and CDR2 is SYDVKM in the germline V gene. The CDR3 DNA is TGTGCCAGCACCCCTTCGGCGGGAGCCGGGGAGACCCAGTACTTC. Its translation: CASTPSAGAGETQYF.

The genes are TRBV4-2 and TRBJ1-4; D is uncertain. The germline V gene encodes CDR1 LGHNA and CDR2 YNFKEQ. CDR3 size: 15 residues. V lost 4 bases and J 7 bases, leaving 16 bases between the germline ends. CDR3 protein: CASSRGSPVSEKLFF. The CDR3 nucleotides are TGTGCCAGCAGCCGAGGGAGCCCGGTTAGTGAAAAACTGTTTTTT.

CDR3 in amino acids: CASRFAPTEGTGELFF. Written as DNA, the CDR3 is TGTGCAAGTCGCTTCGCCCCAACGGAGGGGACCGGGGAGCTGTTTTTT. The V and J genes are TRBV12-2 and TRBJ2-2; TRBD2 was called by the table and not checked on the DNA. TRBV12-2 is recorded as a pseudogene. The CDR3 extends over 16 amino acids.

The J gene is TRBJ1-1, the V gene TRBV3-1 (or the pseudogene TRBV3-2); a possible D gene is TRBD1 (5 bases). The germline V gene has CDR1 LGHDT and CDR2 YNNKEL (reference sequence). The CDR3 has 15 amino acids. V was pared by 0 bases and J by 5 bases, with 13 bases between. This CDR3 is CASSQEWQGGTEAFF. CDR3 sequence (DNA): TGTGCCAGCAGCCAAGAGTGGCAGGGTGGGACTGAAGCTTTCTTT.

This clone was seen a single time. The chain joins TRBV5-6 to TRBJ1-4; D possibly corresponds to TRBD1 (5 bases). This CDR3 contains 14 residues. V lost 0 bases and J 8 bases, leaving 11 bases between the germline ends. Germline V gene sequence: CDR1 SGHDT, CDR2 YYEEEE. CDR3: CASSLVGLSEKLFF. The CDR3 nucleotides are TGTGCCAGCAGCTTGGTGGGGCTCAGCGAAAAACTGTTTTTT.

The rearrangement uses TRBV5-4 and TRBJ1-6; 8 bases are shared with TRBD1. Germline V gives CDR1 SGHNT, CDR2 YYREEE (reference sequence). The ends lost 4 bases at V and 10 bases at J; junction bases unmatched: 7. The CDR3 spans 14 residues. DNA of the CDR3: TGTGCCAGCAGCCCGGGACAGGCACTATCACCCCTCCACTTT. As protein: CASSPGQALSPLHF.

The chain has TRBV5-1 and TRBJ2-7; D not resolved. The germline V and J ends were trimmed by 6 bases and 2 bases, with 15 bases remaining between them. From germline, CDR1 is SGHRS and CDR2 YFSETQ. This CDR3 has 14 amino acids. This CDR3 is CASTPDRVAYEQYF. In nucleotides, the CDR3 is TGCGCCAGCACCCCAGACCGGGTCGCCTACGAGCAGTACTTC.

This clone was recorded once. J is TRBJ1-1 and V is TRBV28; no clear D gene. Trimming pared 3 bases from V and 5 bases from J, leaving 10 bases between. The CDR3 is made up of 13 amino acids. Germline lookup yields CDR1 MDHEN and CDR2 SYDVKM. The CDR3 is CASSFGQKTEAFF. The CDR3 bases are TGTGCCAGCAGTTTTGGGCAGAAGACTGAAGCTTTCTTT.

CDR3 sequence reads: CASRPGGPDEQFF. The CDR3 DNA reads as TGTGCCAGCAGACCCGGGGGGCCCGATGAGCAGTTCTTC. V and J are TRBV7-2 and TRBJ2-1; a weak D match, TRBD2 (7 bases). This CDR3 spans 13 amino acids. V shed 6 bases and J shed 8 bases, with 14 bases lying between them. CDR1 is SGHTA, CDR2 FQGNSA, per germline.

The V gene is TRBV28, the J gene TRBJ2-1; D might be TRBD2 (6 bases). This CDR3 spans 14 amino acids. The germline V and J ends were trimmed by 6 bases and 14 bases, with 23 bases remaining between them. Germline-derived CDR1 and CDR2 are MDHEN and SYDVKM. The CDR3 loop is CASRPGGEVVEKFF. The CDR3 DNA reads as TGTGCCAGCAGGCCTGGAGGGGAGGTAGTTGAAAAGTTCTTC.

This clone was seen a few times. The V call is TRBV18, the J call TRBJ2-2; 8 bases are shared with TRBD1. The CDR3 covers 13 residues. CDR1 KGHSH and CDR2 LQKENI come from the germline V gene. Unmatched junction bases numbered 4, after V lost 6 bases and J lost 7 bases. CDR3 DNA sequence: TGTGCCAGCTCGCGGACAGGGAACGGGGAGCTGTTTTTT. As protein: CASSRTGNGELFF.

The sample holds one count of this clone. The chain employs TRBV5-1 and TRBJ2-1; 8 bases fit TRBD1. Germline V CDR1 and CDR2: SGHRS, YFSETQ. The CDR3 contains 15 residues. Trimming at V came to 4 bases and at J to 0 bases, leaving 3 bases not matched to a gene. The DNA for the CDR3 is TGCGCCAGCAGCCCGGACAGGGCCTCCTACAATGAGCAGTTCTTC. Translating gives CASSPDRASYNEQFF.

V gene TRBV12-3 or TRBV12-4 combines with J gene TRBJ2-3; 13 bases fit TRBD2. CDR3 length: 13 residues. J gave up 14 bases and V 7 bases, and 9 bases lay outside the gene matches. CDR3 DNA sequence: TGTGCCAGCACCTCCGGGACTAGCGGGATGTGGTATTTT. Amino acids: CASTSGTSGMWYF.

This chain links TRBV6-6 with TRBJ2-2; the match to TRBD2 covers 7 bases. V gave up 5 bases and J gave up 8 bases; unmatched junction bases: 8. The CDR3 consists of 14 residues. Germline V gene data show CDR1 as MNHNY and CDR2 as SVGAGI (reference sequence). CDR3 nucleotides: TGTGCCAGCAGTCCCCGGGGGGATGTAGGGGAGCTGTTTTTT. It codes for CASSPRGDVGELFF.

This clone was detected only once. The genes are TRBV6-5 and TRBJ1-2; possibly TRBD1 for D (5 bases). CDR1 is MNHEY and CDR2 is SVGAGI in the germline V gene. The V end lost 10 bases, the J end lost 4 bases, and 13 bases lay between the germline ends. This CDR3 is built from 12 residues. CDR3 protein: CANHQGFYGYTF. The DNA for the CDR3 is TGTGCCAACCACCAGGGTTTCTATGGCTACACCTTC.

This clone has more than one count but fewer than ten. The same CDR3 also results from other DNA sequences found in this sample. V usage is TRBV7-3 and J usage is TRBJ1-3; 9 bases fit TRBD1. J was trimmed by 0 bases and V by 5 bases; bases with no gene match: 2. The CDR3 is 15 residues long. Germline CDR1 is SGHTA and CDR2 is FQGTGA. The CDR3 spells CASSPTGGSGNTIYF. The CDR3 nucleotides are TGTGCCAGCAGCCCGACAGGGGGCTCTGGAAACACCATATATTTT.

The V call is TRBV7-8, the J call TRBJ2-2; possible D gene TRBD2, 5 bases. This CDR3 contains 15 residues. The germline V and J ends were trimmed by 10 bases and 1 base, with 16 bases remaining between them. CDR1 is SGHVS, CDR2 FQNEAQ, per germline. The CDR3 sequence is CAISRVPQNTGELFF. In DNA, the CDR3 is TGTGCCATTTCGAGGGTCCCCCAGAACACCGGGGAGCTGTTTTTT.

The rearrangement uses TRBV11-3 and TRBJ2-1; 8 nucleotides match TRBD2. The V segment lost 8 bases and the J segment 8 bases; nucleotides outside the gene matches: 8. This CDR3 comprises 13 residues. CDR1 SGHNT and CDR2 YENEEA come from the germline V gene. The chain's CDR3 is CASSPGLVDEQFF. The DNA for the CDR3 is TGTGCCAGCTCGCCGGGACTAGTAGATGAGCAGTTCTTC.

V and J are TRBV6-1 and TRBJ1-2; 7 nucleotides agree with TRBD1. The V segment lost 3 bases and the J segment 4 bases; nucleotides outside the gene matches: 2. The CDR3 is 13 residues long. Germline-derived CDR1 and CDR2 are MNHNS and SASEGT. The CDR3 nucleotides read TGTGCCAGCAGTGACGACAGGGTCTATGGCTACACCTTC. This encodes CASSDDRVYGYTF.

The V and J genes are TRBV5-6 and TRBJ1-2; 7 bases fit TRBD1. The ends lost 2 bases at V and 4 bases at J; junction bases unmatched: 5. The CDR3 is 14 amino acids. CDR1 is SGHDT, CDR2 YYEEEE, per germline. The CDR3 nucleotides are TGTGCCAGCAGCTTCGACAGGGACTCCTATGGCTACACCTTC. It specifies CASSFDRDSYGYTF. The variable domain in full, with the rest retrieved from reference TRBV5-6 and TRBJ1-2, is DAGVTQSPTHLIKTRGQQVTLRCSPKSGHDTVSWYQQALGQGPQFIFQYYEEEERQRGNFPDRFSGHQFPNYSSELNVNALLLGDSALYLCASSFDRDSYGYTFGSGTRLTVV.